This TCR beta chain was recorded in a study of blood T cell repertoires in COVID-19 (dated by TCRdb to the early 2020s). For context, the study as a whole: The collaborator samples originated in the United States, Italy and Spain and spanned the acute and convalescent phases of COVID-19. The prospective study material was composed of cDNA or gDNA derived from T cells, B-cell-depleted T cells, or PBMCs. Deeply sampled blood TCRbeta repertoires from subjects exposed to, actively infected with, or recovered from COVID-19 were included in the dataset. The repertoires were released in a freely available public database intended as a resource for research on the immune response to SARS-CoV-2. Samples came from the ongoing ImmuneRACE study (first 160 participants) plus 1,254 subjects from 6 global collaborators. Sample metadata almost always included a de-identified subject ID, COVID-19 status, age in years and sex. HLA class I and class II types, where available, came from metadata supplied by the sample provider rather than from assay-based typing.

TCRbeta CDR3 regions were amplified from genomic DNA using the immunoSEQ Assay, a bias-controlled multiplex PCR. The study's processing was this. The number of nucleated cells in each sample was estimated from the amplification of reference gene primers within the assay. Sequence reads were collapsed and filtered to measure the absolute abundance of every unique TCRbeta CDR3 rearrangement. Productive Simpson clonality was computed per sample as the square root of Simpson's diversity index over productive rearrangements. The table was pulled from immuneACCESS by TCRdb, which kept in-frame rearrangements only. Such tables lose some clones; where checked, under half of the loss comes from unresolved V genes, and the rest has no known cause. V and J calls and clone size are copied from that table; D and trimming were computed from the DNA. Across this sample there are 95,000 to 150,000 clones, with 84% seen only once. The ten largest make up over 3% of the sample.

In the case of this clone: Its antigen target is currently unknown. No base qualities exist here, and no much larger clone lies one base off it.

Participants in the prospective study were enrolled through a virtual design, were aged about 18 to 100 years, and lived in about two dozen United States geographic areas. In the prospective study, cohorts were assigned on the basis of participant-reported clinical history obtained from a screening survey and a study questionnaire. For ImmuneRACE Cohort 3, a participant was defined as recovered based on two consecutive negative NP/OP PCR tests, clearance by a healthcare professional, or resolution of symptoms. In the prospective study, mobile phlebotomists collected whole blood, serum and a nasopharyngeal or oropharyngeal swab from each participant. Participants in the prospective study had the option to provide additional blood draws and questionnaires over an approximately 2-month period. Blood samples from the prospective study were shipped frozen or at room temperature prior to DNA extraction.

Overall study outcomes, separate from this receptor: The quantity of clinical and demographic metadata differed by source and by participant and was supplied without curation.

V loses 0 bases, J loses 1 base, and the germline ends lie 18 bases apart. The CDR3 runs 18 amino acids, cysteine and phenylalanine included. Just CDR3 DNA is preserved here, 54 bases in frame from base 1. CDR1 MGHRA and CDR2 YSYEKL were looked up in the germline V gene. Sequenced: PBMCs or T cells enriched from blood (not recorded which). This receptor was obtained from a woman in her 30s who had recovered from COVID-19. Rearrangement joined TRBV4-1 to TRBJ1-1, with no reliable assignment of the D segment. The CDR3 has the sequence CASSQDLSGRQRNTEAFF. In nucleotides, the sequence is TGCGCCAGCAGCCAAGATCTATCCGGGAGGCAGAGGAACACTGAAGCTTTCTTT.